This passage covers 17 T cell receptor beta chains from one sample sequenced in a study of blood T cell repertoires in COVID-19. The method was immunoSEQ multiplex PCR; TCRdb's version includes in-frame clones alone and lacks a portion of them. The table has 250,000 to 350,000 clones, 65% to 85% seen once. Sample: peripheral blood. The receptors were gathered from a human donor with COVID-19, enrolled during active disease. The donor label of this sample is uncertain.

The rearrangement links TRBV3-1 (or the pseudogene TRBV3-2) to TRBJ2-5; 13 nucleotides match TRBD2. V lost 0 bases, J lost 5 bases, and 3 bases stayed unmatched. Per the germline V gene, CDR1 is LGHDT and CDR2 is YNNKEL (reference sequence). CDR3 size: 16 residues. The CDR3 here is CASSQETSGRTETQYF. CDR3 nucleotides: TGTGCCAGCAGCCAAGAGACTAGCGGGAGGACGGAGACCCAGTACTTC.

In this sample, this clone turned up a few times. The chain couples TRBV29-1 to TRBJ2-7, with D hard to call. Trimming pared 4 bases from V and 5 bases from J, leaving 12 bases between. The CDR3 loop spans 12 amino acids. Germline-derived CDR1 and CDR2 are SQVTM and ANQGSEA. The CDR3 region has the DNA TGCAGCGTTGTGGAAGACTTCCACGAGCAGTACTTC. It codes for CSVVEDFHEQYF.

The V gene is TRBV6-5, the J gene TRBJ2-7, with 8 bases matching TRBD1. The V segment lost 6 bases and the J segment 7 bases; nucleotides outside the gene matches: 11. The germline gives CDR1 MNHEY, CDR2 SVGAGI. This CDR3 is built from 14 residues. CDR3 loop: CASRTAGGLGEQYF. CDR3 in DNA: TGTGCCAGCAGGACGGCAGGGGGCCTGGGAGAGCAGTACTTC.

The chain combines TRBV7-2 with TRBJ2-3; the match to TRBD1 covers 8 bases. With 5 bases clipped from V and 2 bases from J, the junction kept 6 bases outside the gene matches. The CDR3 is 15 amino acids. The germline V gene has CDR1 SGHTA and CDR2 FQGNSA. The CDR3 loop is CASSVGQGDTDTQYF. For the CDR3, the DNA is TGTGCCAGCAGCGTAGGACAGGGTGACACAGATACGCAGTATTTT. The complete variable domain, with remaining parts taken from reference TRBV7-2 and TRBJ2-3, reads GAGVSQSPSNKVTEKGKDVELRCDPISGHTALYWYRQSLGQGLEFLIYFQGNSAPDKSGLPSDRFSAERTGGSVSTLTIQRTQQEDSAVYLCASSVGQGDTDTQYFGPGTRLTVL.

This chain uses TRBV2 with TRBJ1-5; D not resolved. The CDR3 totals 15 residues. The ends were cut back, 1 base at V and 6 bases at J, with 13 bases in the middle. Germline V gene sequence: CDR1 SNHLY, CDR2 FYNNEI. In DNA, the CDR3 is TGTGCCAGCAGTGAAGGGTGGTTGAGGTTTCAGCCCCAGCATTTT. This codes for CASSEGWLRFQPQHF.

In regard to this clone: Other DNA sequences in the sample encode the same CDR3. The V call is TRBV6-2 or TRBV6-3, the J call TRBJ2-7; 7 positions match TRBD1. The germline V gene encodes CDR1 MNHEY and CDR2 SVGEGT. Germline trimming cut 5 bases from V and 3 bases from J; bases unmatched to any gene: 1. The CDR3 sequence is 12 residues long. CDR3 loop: CASSRQGYEQYF. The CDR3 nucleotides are TGTGCCAGCAGTCGACAGGGCTACGAGCAGTACTTC.

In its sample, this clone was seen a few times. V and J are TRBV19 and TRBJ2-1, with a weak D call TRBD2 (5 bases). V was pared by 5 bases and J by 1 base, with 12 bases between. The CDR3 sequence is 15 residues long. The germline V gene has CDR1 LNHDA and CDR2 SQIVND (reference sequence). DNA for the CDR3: TGTGCCAGTAGTGGAAGCGGCCAATCCTACAATGAGCAGTTCTTC. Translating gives CASSGSGQSYNEQFF.

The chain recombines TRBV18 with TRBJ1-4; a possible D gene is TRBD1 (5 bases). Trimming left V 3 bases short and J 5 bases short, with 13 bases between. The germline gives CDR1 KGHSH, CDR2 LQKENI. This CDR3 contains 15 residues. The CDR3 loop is CASSPGWGPNEKLFF. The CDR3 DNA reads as TGTGCCAGCTCACCGGGCTGGGGCCCCAATGAAAAACTGTTTTTT.

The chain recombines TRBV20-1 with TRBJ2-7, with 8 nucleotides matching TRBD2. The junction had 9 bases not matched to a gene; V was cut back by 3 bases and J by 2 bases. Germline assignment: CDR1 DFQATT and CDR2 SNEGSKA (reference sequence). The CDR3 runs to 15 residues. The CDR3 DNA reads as TGCAGTGCTAGTTCCTCGGTAGCGGGGACCTACGAGCAGTACTTC. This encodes CSASSSVAGTYEQYF.

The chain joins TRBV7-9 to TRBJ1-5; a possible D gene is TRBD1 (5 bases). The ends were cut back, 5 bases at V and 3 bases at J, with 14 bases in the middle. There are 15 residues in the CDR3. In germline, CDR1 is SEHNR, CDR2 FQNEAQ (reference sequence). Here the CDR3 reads CASSPVGGNNQPQHF. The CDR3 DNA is TGTGCCAGCAGCCCGGTGGGGGGAAACAATCAGCCCCAGCATTTT.

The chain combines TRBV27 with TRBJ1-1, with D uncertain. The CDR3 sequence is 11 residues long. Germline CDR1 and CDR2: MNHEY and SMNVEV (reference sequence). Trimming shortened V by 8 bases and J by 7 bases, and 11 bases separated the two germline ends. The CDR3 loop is CASSLGSEAFF. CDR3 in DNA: TGTGCCAGCTCCCTGGGCAGTGAAGCTTTCTTT.

The CDR3 reads CASNRRGIYEQYF. The CDR3 DNA sequence: TGTGCCAGCAATCGCAGGGGAATCTACGAGCAGTACTTC. The gene calls are TRBV28 and TRBJ2-7; D perhaps matches TRBD1 (6 bases). V dropped 7 bases and J dropped 3 bases, with 13 bases sitting between them. The germline V gene encodes CDR1 MDHEN and CDR2 SYDVKM. This CDR3 region has 13 residues. Full variable domain (missing parts from reference TRBV28 and TRBJ2-7): DVKVTQSSRYLVKRTGEKVFLECVQDMDHENMFWYRQDPGLGLRLIYFSYDVKMKEKGDIPEGYSVSREKKERFSLILESASTNQTSMYLCASNRRGIYEQYFGPGTRLTVT.

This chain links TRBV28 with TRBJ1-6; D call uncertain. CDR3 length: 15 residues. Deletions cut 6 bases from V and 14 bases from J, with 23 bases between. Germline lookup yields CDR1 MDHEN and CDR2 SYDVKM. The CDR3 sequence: CASRASRRASISLHF. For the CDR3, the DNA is TGTGCCAGCAGAGCTTCACGGAGGGCTAGTATTTCCCTCCACTTT.

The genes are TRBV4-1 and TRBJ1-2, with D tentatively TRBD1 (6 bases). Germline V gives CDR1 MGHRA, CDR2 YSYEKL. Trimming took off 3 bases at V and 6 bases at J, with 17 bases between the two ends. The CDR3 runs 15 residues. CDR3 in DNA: TGCGCCAGCAGCCACCTCTTACAGGGTAGTGATGGCTACACCTTC. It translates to CASSHLLQGSDGYTF.

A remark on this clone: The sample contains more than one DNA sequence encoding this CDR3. The chain's CDR3 is CASSLLSSGNTIYF. CDR3 bases: TGTGCCAGCAGCTTACTGAGCTCTGGAAACACCATATATTTT. The rearrangement joins TRBV7-9 to TRBJ1-3; D ambiguous. In germline, CDR1 is SEHNR, CDR2 FQNEAQ (reference sequence). This CDR3 is built from 14 residues. V was trimmed by 2 bases and J by 0 bases, leaving 5 bases between them.

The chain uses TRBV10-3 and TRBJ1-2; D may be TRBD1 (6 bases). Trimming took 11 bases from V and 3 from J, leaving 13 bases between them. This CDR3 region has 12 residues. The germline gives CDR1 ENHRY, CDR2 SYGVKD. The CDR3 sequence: CAVRDIDYGYTF. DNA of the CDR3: TGTGCCGTTAGGGACATTGACTATGGCTACACCTTC.

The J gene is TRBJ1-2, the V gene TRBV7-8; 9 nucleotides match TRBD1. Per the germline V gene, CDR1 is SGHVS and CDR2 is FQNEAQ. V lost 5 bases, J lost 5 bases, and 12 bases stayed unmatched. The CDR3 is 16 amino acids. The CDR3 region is CASSPRFTGGPYGYTF. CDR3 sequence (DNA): TGTGCCAGCAGCCCCCGCTTTACAGGGGGCCCTTATGGCTACACCTTC.